The 5 T cell receptor beta chains listed next were all sequenced from one sample in a study of blood T cell repertoires in COVID-19. Assay: immunoSEQ multiplex PCR; the TCRdb copy retains only in-frame clones and omits some. The table lists over 250,000 clones, 70% to 85% of them singletons. Sample: peripheral blood. The receptors stem from a woman at least 80 years old with acute or convalescent COVID-19.

V is TRBV2 and J is TRBJ2-7; 7 nucleotides align to TRBD1. CDR1 is SNHLY, CDR2 FYNNEI, per germline. The CDR3 runs 10 residues. V dropped 6 bases and J dropped 13; count of bases not matched to a gene: 6. The CDR3 loop reads CASRNRDSYF. In nucleotides, the CDR3 is TGTGCCAGCAGGAACCGGGACAGTTACTTC.

This clone was seen more than once but under ten times. The CDR3 sequence: CASTGTGDGGKAFF. The CDR3 DNA sequence: TGTGCCAGCACCGGGACAGGGGATGGCGGGAAAGCTTTCTTT. The gene calls are TRBV19 and TRBJ1-1; the match to TRBD1 covers 10 bases. CDR3 length equals 14 residues. The germline gives CDR1 LNHDA, CDR2 SQIVND (reference sequence). Losses at the gene ends were 9 bases for V and 9 bases for J; bases not matched to a gene: 13.

A few counts support this clone. The gene calls are TRBV6-2 or TRBV6-3 and TRBJ2-7; possible D gene TRBD1, 5 bases. This CDR3 has 14 amino acids. Germline lookup yields CDR1 MNHEY and CDR2 SVGEGT. Trimming stripped 4 bases from V and 2 bases from J, with 12 bases between. The CDR3 nucleotides read TGTGCCAGCAGTTCACAGGACACTGCCTACGAGCAGTACTTC. Its protein product is CASSSQDTAYEQYF.

The rearrangement joins TRBV5-1 to TRBJ2-5, with 8 bases identical to TRBD2. This CDR3 spans 15 amino acids. V trimming: 4 bases; J trimming: 1 base; junction bases outside the gene matches: 6. The germline CDR1 and CDR2 sequences are SGHRS and YFSETQ. CDR3 coding DNA: TGCGCCAGCAGCGGGGGGGCGGGGGGCCAAGAGACCCAGTACTTC. Encoded protein: CASSGGAGGQETQYF. Combining the CDR3 with reference TRBV5-1 and TRBJ2-5 gives the whole variable domain KAGVTQTPRYLIKTRGQQVTLSCSPISGHRSVSWYQQTPGQGLQFLFEYFSETQRNKGNFPGRFSGRQFSNSRSEMNVSTLELGDSALYLCASSGGAGGQETQYFGPGTRLLVL.

The chain carries TRBV7-3 and TRBJ1-1; no clear D. The germline V gene encodes CDR1 SGHTA and CDR2 FQGTGA. The CDR3 covers 12 residues. V gave up 6 bases and J gave up 0 bases, with 5 bases separating them. The CDR3 DNA reads TGTGCCAGCAGATCTATGAACACTGAAGCTTTCTTT. Residues: CASRSMNTEAFF.